The clone carrying this TCR beta chain was counted ten times or more. The length of the CDR3 is 16 residues. After removal of 6 bases from V and 0 bases from J, the junction contained 7 bases not matched to a gene. Looked up from germline, CDR1 is MNHNS and CDR2 is SASEGT. These data originate in a study of T cells in Graves' hyperthyroidism and ophthalmopathy. Study summary: Prior to any treatment, at the point of initial diagnosis, peripheral blood was collected.

What was amplified from RNA transcripts were TCR beta CDR3 regions. First-round RT-PCR of the TCR CDR3 relied on the HTBI primer set. TCRdb redid the calling of the multiplex PCR reads with MiXCR, one entry per CDR3 protein. This table has some 420,000 distinct CDR3 sequences, around 13% appearing once. The chain has TRBV6-1 and TRBJ2-7; 11 bases match TRBD2. This sequence was found in a woman aged 18-29 years with Graves' hyperthyroidism. The sequencing sample was made of blood. The CDR3 loop reads CASSTPGTSGSYEQYF. The CDR3 DNA is TGTGCCAGCAGCACCCCCGGGACTAGCGGCTCCTACGAGCAGTACTTC.